This TCR beta chain was sequenced in a study of blood T cells in healthy people across ages. J gave up 8 bases and V 0 bases, and 8 bases lay outside the gene matches. The V gene's germline CDR1 is SGHTA and CDR2 FQGNSA. The CDR3 has 16 residues. Study results and limitations: Considered underestimates were the diversity estimates obtained from one million T cells.

A sample-barcoded 5' primer and a J-beta primer mix were used in a second PCR of roughly 7 to 12 cycles. MiXCR, applied by TCRdb to the 5' RACE reads, yields one record per CDR3 protein. The sample contains almost 800,000 distinct CDR3 sequences, over 45% of which appear only once. This clonotype was observed a handful of times. Its antigen is currently unknown. The chain joins TRBV7-2 to TRBJ2-1; TRBD2 matches 9 bases. The sequenced material came from blood. The TCR comes from a man aged 25 to 40 in good health. Here the CDR3 DNA reads TGTGCCAGCAGCTTAGCTAGGGCGGGGGGGCGCGATGAGCAGTTCTTC. It is translated as CASSLARAGGRDEQFF.